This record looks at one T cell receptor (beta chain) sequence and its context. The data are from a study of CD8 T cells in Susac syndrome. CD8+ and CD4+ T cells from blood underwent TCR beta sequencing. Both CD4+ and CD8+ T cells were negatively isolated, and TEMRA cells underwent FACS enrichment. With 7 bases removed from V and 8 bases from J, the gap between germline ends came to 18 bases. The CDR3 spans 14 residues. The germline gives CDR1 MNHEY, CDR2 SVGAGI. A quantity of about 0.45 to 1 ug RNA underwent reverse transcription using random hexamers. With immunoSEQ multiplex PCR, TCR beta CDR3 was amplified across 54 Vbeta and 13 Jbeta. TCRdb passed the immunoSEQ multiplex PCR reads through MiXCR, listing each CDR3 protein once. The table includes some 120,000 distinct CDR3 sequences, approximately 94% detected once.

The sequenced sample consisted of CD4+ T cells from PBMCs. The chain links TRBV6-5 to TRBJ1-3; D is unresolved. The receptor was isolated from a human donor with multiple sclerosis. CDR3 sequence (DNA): TGTGCCAGCATCTCAGCACTTCAGCCAGACACCATATATTTT. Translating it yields CASISALQPDTIYF.